These 19 T cell receptor beta chains were sequenced from one sample in a study of graft-versus-host responses after intestinal transplantation. No antigen is known for these receptors. Repertoires were generated with immunoSEQ multiplex PCR, while TCRdb's copy carries only in-frame clones and drops some. This sample has more than 70,000 clones; approximately 90% occur once, and the top ten carry around 0.38%. The sample consisted of unstimulated CD8+ T cells sorted from spleen or lymph node cells, taken before transplant. These receptors were taken from a human donor who was the organ donor for an intestinal transplant.

CDR3: CASSPPGGYEQYF. DNA of the CDR3: TGTGCCAGCTCACCACCAGGGGGCTACGAGCAGTACTTC. The chain recombines TRBV18 with TRBJ2-5; D perhaps matches TRBD1 (6 bases). The DNA matches TRBJ2-7 better at its end, which makes the J call doubtful. CDR1 is KGHSH, CDR2 LQKENI, per germline. CDR3 length equals 13 residues.

The chain links TRBV7-3 to TRBJ1-3; tentative D call: TRBD1 (5 bases). Germline assignment: CDR1 SGHTA and CDR2 FQGTGA. Trimming left V 5 bases short and J 2 bases short, with 16 bases between. This CDR3 has 16 residues. The CDR3 spells CASSIKKGSPGNTIYF. The CDR3 DNA sequence: TGTGCCAGCAGCATAAAAAAGGGGTCTCCTGGAAACACCATATATTTT.

The chain couples TRBV9 to TRBJ2-1, with 9 nucleotides matching TRBD1. V lost 2 bases to trimming and J lost 3 bases; unmatched junction nucleotides: 3. The V gene's germline CDR1 is SGDLS and CDR2 YYNGEE. The CDR3 extends over 15 amino acids. DNA of the CDR3: TGTGCCAGCAGCGTCTTGACAGGGGGCTACAATGAGCAGTTCTTC. This codes for CASSVLTGGYNEQFF.

The chain carries TRBV18 and TRBJ1-6; 11 bases line up with TRBD1. Germline trimming cut 2 bases from V and 7 bases from J; bases unmatched to any gene: 19. CDR3 length: 21 amino acids. Germline CDR1 is KGHSH and CDR2 is LQKENI. The DNA for the CDR3 is TGTGCCAGCTCACCATCAACCGGGGACAGGGGGAATTGGCCACACAATTCACCCCTCCACTTT. It codes for CASSPSTGDRGNWPHNSPLHF.

This chain uses TRBV9 with TRBJ1-2; TRBD1 is a possible D gene (5 bases). The ends were cut back, 3 bases at V and 4 bases at J, with 13 bases in the middle. The germline V gene encodes CDR1 SGDLS and CDR2 YYNGEE. The CDR3 loop spans 14 amino acids. The CDR3 DNA reads TGTGCCAGCAGCGAATCAGGGTTTGGCTATGGCTACACCTTC. It codes for CASSESGFGYGYTF.

This clone was detected only once. The chain uses TRBV2 and TRBJ1-5; 8 bases fit TRBD1. Unmatched junction bases numbered 11, after V lost 6 bases and J lost 7 bases. Germline assignment: CDR1 SNHLY and CDR2 FYNNEI. The CDR3 has 15 residues. CDR3 DNA sequence: TGTGCCAGCAGGCGACTGGGACAGGAATTGCAGCCCCAGCATTTT. Translation gives CASRRLGQELQPQHF.

The V gene is TRBV7-9, the J gene TRBJ1-5; D gene uncertain. In germline, CDR1 is SEHNR, CDR2 FQNEAQ (reference sequence). V lost 1 base and J 0 bases, leaving 4 bases between the germline ends. The CDR3 contains 14 residues. This CDR3 is CASSLGASNQPQHF. CDR3 sequence (DNA): TGTGCCAGCAGCTTAGGGGCTAGCAATCAGCCCCAGCATTTT.

The chain recombines TRBV30 with TRBJ2-1; 9 nucleotides match TRBD2. CDR3 length equals 17 residues. V lost 0 bases, J lost 4 bases, and 10 bases stayed unmatched. Germline V gene data show CDR1 as GTSNPN and CDR2 as SVGIG (reference sequence). The CDR3: CAWSVPSSGEFYNEQFF. As DNA, the CDR3 is TGTGCCTGGAGTGTACCCTCTAGCGGGGAATTTTACAATGAGCAGTTCTTC.

This clone was picked up one time. This chain joins TRBV7-4 and TRBJ2-2, with 7 bases aligning to TRBD1. CDR3 size: 14 residues. V shed 1 base, J shed 13 bases, and the junction held 9 bases outside the gene matches. CDR1 and CDR2 (germline): SGHVT, SQSDAQ. The CDR3 DNA reads as TGTGCCAGCAGCTTAGAAGGGACAGCAATGGGGCTGTTTTTT. Amino acids: CASSLEGTAMGLFF.

The CDR3 loop reads CASSLLAGVDEQYF. For the CDR3, the DNA is TGCGCCAGCAGCCTTCTAGCGGGGGTTGACGAGCAGTACTTC. The chain combines TRBV4-3 with TRBJ2-7; 10 bases map to TRBD2. This CDR3 is 14 amino acids long. The V gene's germline CDR1 is LGHNA and CDR2 YSLEER. With V trimmed by 4 bases and J by 5 bases, 5 bases remained unmatched.

This clone was counted a few times. The chain joins TRBV27 to TRBJ1-1; no reliable D call. Trimming took off 6 bases at V and 0 bases at J, with 8 bases between the two ends. The germline V gene encodes CDR1 MNHEY and CDR2 SMNVEV (reference sequence). The CDR3 runs 13 residues. The CDR3 loop reads CASRLLMNTEAFF. In DNA form, the CDR3 reads TGTGCCAGCAGACTTCTCATGAACACTGAAGCTTTCTTT.

The rearrangement uses TRBV29-1 and TRBJ2-2; 10 nucleotides line up with TRBD2. Trimming took 6 bases from V and 4 from J; bases not matched to a gene: 8. The V gene's germline CDR1 is SQVTM and CDR2 ANQGSEA. This CDR3 has 15 residues. CDR3 sequence: CSVDSGGLFTGELFF. The CDR3 DNA sequence: TGCAGCGTAGATAGCGGGGGGCTTTTCACCGGGGAGCTGTTTTTT.

This clone was counted once. The chain recombines TRBV5-4 with TRBJ2-7; 9 bases line up with TRBD1. The V gene's germline CDR1 is SGHNT and CDR2 YYREEE (reference sequence). Trimming at V came to 4 bases and at J to 1 base, leaving 9 bases not matched to a gene. This CDR3 has 16 amino acids. Here the CDR3 reads CASSQDRGRSSYEQYF. The CDR3 bases are TGTGCCAGCAGCCAAGACAGGGGGAGATCTTCCTACGAGCAGTACTTC.

This clone occurred once. The chain employs TRBV9 and TRBJ2-5; 9 positions agree with TRBD2. Germline V gene lookup returns CDR1 SGDLS and CDR2 YYNGEE. V was pared by 0 bases and J by 0 bases, with 0 bases of the junction left unmatched. The CDR3 runs to 15 residues. As DNA, the CDR3 is TGTGCCAGCAGCGTAGGCGGGGGGGACCAAGAGACCCAGTACTTC. It translates to CASSVGGGDQETQYF.

The genes are TRBV5-1 and TRBJ2-1; TRBD1 aligns across 8 bases. J lost 0 bases, V lost 2 bases, and 16 bases had no gene match. The CDR3 loop spans 20 amino acids. CDR1 is SGHRS, CDR2 YFSETQ, per germline. The CDR3 region is CASSLLGQGVIPNSYNEQFF. CDR3 in DNA: TGCGCCAGCAGCTTACTAGGACAGGGAGTAATACCAAACTCCTACAATGAGCAGTTCTTC.

The chain uses TRBV28 and TRBJ1-4, with D possibly TRBD1 on 6 matching bases. The CDR3 spans 17 residues. Per the germline V gene, CDR1 is MDHEN and CDR2 is SYDVKM. V was trimmed by 6 bases and J by 0 bases, leaving 17 bases between them. The CDR3 is CASSPKGTTSTNEKLFF. CDR3 nucleotide sequence: TGTGCCAGCAGCCCCAAAGGGACAACTTCAACTAATGAAAAACTGTTTTTT. The whole variable domain, filled in from reference TRBV28 and TRBJ1-4, reads DVKVTQSSRYLVKRTGEKVFLECVQDMDHENMFWYRQDPGLGLRLIYFSYDVKMKEKGDIPEGYSVSREKKERFSLILESASTNQTSMYLCASSPKGTTSTNEKLFFGSGTQLSVL.

The gene calls are TRBV25-1 and TRBJ1-6; maybe TRBD1 (6 bases). The germline CDR1 and CDR2 sequences are MGHDK and SYGVNS. Deletions cut 3 bases from V and 8 bases from J, with 14 bases between. This CDR3 spans 15 amino acids. CDR3 nucleotide sequence: TGTGCCAGCAGTGAGGACCTGGGGGCTGATTCACCCCTCCACTTT. It codes for CASSEDLGADSPLHF.

The chain joins TRBV7-9 to TRBJ1-1; 7 bases are shared with TRBD1. In germline, CDR1 is SEHNR, CDR2 FQNEAQ (reference sequence). V was pared by 5 bases and J by 4 bases, with 10 bases of the junction left unmatched. This CDR3 contains 15 residues. This CDR3 is CASSGRDRAPTEAFF. CDR3 bases: TGTGCCAGCAGCGGCCGAGACAGGGCGCCCACTGAAGCTTTCTTT.

There are a few counts of this clone. This chain uses TRBV28 with TRBJ1-5; a possible D gene is TRBD1 (5 bases). Germline lookup yields CDR1 MDHEN and CDR2 SYDVKM. Trimming cost V 3 bases and J 2 bases, with 11 bases left between them. This CDR3 spans 15 amino acids. The CDR3 sequence is CASSFVGHGNQPQHF. DNA for the CDR3: TGTGCCAGCAGTTTCGTGGGGCATGGCAATCAGCCCCAGCATTTT.